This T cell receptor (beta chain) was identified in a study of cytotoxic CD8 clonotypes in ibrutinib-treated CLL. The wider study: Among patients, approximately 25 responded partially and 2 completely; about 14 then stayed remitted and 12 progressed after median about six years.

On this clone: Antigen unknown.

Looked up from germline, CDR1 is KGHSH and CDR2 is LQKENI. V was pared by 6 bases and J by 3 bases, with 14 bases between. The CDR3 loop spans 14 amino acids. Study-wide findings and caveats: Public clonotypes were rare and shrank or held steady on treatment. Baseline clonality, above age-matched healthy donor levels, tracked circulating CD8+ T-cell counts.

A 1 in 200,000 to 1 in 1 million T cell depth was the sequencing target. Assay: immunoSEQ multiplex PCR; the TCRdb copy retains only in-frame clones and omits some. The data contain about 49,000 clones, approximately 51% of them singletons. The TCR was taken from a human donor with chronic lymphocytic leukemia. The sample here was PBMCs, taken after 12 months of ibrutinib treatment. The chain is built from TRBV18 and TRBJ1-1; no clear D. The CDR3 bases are TGTGCCAGCTCCCCGGTAGGTGCGGACACTGAAGCTTTCTTT. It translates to CASSPVGADTEAFF. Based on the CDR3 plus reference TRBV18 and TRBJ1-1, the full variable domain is NAGVMQNPRHLVRRRGQEARLRCSPMKGHSHVYWYRQLPEEGLKFMVYLQKENIIDESGMPKERFSAEFPKEGPSILRIQQVVRGDSAAYFCASSPVGADTEAFFGQGTRLTVV.